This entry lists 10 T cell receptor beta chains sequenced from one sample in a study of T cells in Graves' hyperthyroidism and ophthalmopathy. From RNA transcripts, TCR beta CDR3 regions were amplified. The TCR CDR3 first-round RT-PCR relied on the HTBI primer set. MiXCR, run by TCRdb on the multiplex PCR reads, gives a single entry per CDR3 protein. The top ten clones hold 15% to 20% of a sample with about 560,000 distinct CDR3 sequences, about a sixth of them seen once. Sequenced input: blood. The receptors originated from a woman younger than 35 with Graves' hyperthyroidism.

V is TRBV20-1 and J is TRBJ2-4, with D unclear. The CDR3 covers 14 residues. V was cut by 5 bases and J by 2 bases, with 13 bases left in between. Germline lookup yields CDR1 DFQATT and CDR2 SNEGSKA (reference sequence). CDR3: CSALVGTTKNIQYF. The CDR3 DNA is TGCAGTGCTCTCGTGGGCACGACCAAAAACATTCAGTACTTC.

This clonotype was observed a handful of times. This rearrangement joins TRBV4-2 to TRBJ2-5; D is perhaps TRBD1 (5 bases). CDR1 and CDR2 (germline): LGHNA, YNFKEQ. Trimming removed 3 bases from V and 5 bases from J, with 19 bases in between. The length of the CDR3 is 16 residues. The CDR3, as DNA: TGTGCCAGCAGCCAGCCAGTTCTAGGGGCGAGGGAGACCCAGTACTTC. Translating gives CASSQPVLGARETQYF.

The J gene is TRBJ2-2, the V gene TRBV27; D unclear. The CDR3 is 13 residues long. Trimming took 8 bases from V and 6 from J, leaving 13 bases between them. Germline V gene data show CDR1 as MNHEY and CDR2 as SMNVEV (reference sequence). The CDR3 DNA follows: TGTGCCAGCGCTCCGTGGGTATCCGGGGAGCTGTTTTTT. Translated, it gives CASAPWVSGELFF.

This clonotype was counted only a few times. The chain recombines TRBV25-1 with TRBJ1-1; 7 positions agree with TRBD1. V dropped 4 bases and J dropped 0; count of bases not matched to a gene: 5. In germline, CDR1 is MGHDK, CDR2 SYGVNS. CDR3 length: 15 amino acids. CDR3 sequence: CASSGQGEMNTEAFF. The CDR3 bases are TGTGCCAGCAGTGGCCAGGGGGAGATGAACACTGAAGCTTTCTTT.

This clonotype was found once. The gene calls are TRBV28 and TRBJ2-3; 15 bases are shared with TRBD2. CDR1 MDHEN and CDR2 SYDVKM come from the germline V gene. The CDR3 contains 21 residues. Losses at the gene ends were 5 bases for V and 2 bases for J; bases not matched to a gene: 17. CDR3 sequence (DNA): TGTGCCAGCAGTCCCTCCCTTTGGACTAGCGGGGGGGCTTCCGTCACAGATACGCAGTATTTT. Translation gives CASSPSLWTSGGASVTDTQYF.

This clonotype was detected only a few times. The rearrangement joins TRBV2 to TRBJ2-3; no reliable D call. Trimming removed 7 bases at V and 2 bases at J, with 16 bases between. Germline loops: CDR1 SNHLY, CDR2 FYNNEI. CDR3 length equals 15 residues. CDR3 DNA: TGTGCCAGCAACCTGGACGGCCATCTCACAGATACGCAGTATTTT. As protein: CASNLDGHLTDTQYF.

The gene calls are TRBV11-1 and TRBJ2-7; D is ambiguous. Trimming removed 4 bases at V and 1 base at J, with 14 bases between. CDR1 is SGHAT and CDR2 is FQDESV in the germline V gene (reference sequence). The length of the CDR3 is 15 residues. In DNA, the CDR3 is TGTGCCAGCAGCTACTACGGGTCCAGTTCCTACGAGCAGTACTTC. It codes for CASSYYGSSSYEQYF. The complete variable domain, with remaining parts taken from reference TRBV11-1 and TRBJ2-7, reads EAEVAQSPRYKITEKSQAVAFWCDPISGHATLYWYRQILGQGPELLVQFQDESVVDDSQLPKDRFSAERLKGVDSTLKIQPAELGDSAMYLCASSYYGSSSYEQYFGPGTRLTVT.

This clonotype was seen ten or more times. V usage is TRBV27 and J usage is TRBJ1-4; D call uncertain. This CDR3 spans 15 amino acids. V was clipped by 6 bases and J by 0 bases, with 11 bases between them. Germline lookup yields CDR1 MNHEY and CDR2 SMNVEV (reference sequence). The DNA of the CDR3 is TGTGCCAGCAGCCGTACAGCTGCAACTAATGAAAAACTGTTTTTT. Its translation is CASSRTAATNEKLFF. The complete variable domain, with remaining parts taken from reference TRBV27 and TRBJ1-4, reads EAQVTQNPRYLITVTGKKLTVTCSQNMNHEYMSWYRQDPGLGLRQIYYSMNVEVTDKGDVPEGYKVSRKEKRNFPLILESPSPNQTSLYFCASSRTAATNEKLFFGSGTQLSVL.

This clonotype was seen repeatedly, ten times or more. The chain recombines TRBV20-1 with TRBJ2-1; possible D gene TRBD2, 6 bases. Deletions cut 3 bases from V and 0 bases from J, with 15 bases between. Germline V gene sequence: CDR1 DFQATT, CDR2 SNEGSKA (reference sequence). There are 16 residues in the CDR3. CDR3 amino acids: CSASGDFRSSYNEQFF. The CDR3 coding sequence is TGCAGTGCTAGCGGGGACTTCCGAAGCTCCTACAATGAGCAGTTCTTC.

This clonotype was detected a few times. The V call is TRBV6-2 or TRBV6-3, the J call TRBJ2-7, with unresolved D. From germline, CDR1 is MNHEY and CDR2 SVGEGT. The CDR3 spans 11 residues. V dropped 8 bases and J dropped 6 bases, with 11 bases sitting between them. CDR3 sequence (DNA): TGTGCCAGCTCCGGTTTGTTCGAGCAGTACTTC. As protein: CASSGLFEQYF.